These 21 T cell receptor beta chains were sequenced from one sample in a study of blood T cell repertoires in COVID-19. Sequencing was performed with immunoSEQ multiplex PCR; in TCRdb, only in-frame clones are kept and a portion is missing. The data show some 340,000 clones, 83% seen once. The sequenced material came from PBMCs or T cells enriched from blood (not recorded which). Receptors were obtained from a woman between 45 and 65 years old who had recovered from COVID-19.

The chain links TRBV6-2 or TRBV6-3 to TRBJ1-5, with 12 bases lining up with TRBD1. Germline lookup yields CDR1 MNHEY and CDR2 SVGEGT. This CDR3 has 18 amino acids. The ends lost 5 bases at V and 3 bases at J; junction bases unmatched: 11. As DNA, the CDR3 is TGTGCCAGCAGTAACCGGGACAGGGGGCCTGGTCTCAATCAGCCCCAGCATTTT. It codes for CASSNRDRGPGLNQPQHF.

V is TRBV11-2 and J is TRBJ1-1; 12 bases are a match to TRBD1. CDR1 and CDR2 from the germline V gene are SGHAT and FQNNGV. This CDR3 region has 16 residues. Trimming cost V 5 bases and J 3 bases; bases outside gene matches: 7. This CDR3 is CASSPRDRGRDTEAFF. CDR3 in DNA: TGTGCCAGCAGCCCCCGGGACAGGGGGCGCGACACTGAAGCTTTCTTT.

The chain recombines TRBV27 with TRBJ1-2; D is uncertain. The CDR3 sequence is 15 residues long. Between the trimmed V and J ends, which lost 4 bases and 0 bases, there was a span of 12 bases. The V gene's germline CDR1 is MNHEY and CDR2 SMNVEV (reference sequence). The CDR3 spells CASSWSGGPNYGYTF. CDR3 nucleotide sequence: TGTGCCAGCAGTTGGTCCGGAGGCCCTAACTATGGCTACACCTTC.

The rearrangement joins TRBV5-5 to TRBJ2-7, with D hard to call. There are 14 residues in the CDR3. The germline V gene has CDR1 SGHKS and CDR2 YYEKEE (reference sequence). The ends were cut back, 0 bases at V and 2 bases at J, with 9 bases in the middle. The CDR3 reads CASSLVSLTYEQYF. In DNA, the CDR3 is TGTGCCAGCAGCTTGGTCTCCCTAACCTACGAGCAGTACTTC.

The chain carries TRBV3-1 (or the pseudogene TRBV3-2) and TRBJ2-7; D unclear. The CDR3 consists of 17 residues. CDR1 is LGHDT and CDR2 is YNNKEL in the germline V gene (reference sequence). The V end was cut by 1 base, the J end by 2 bases, with 18 bases between. The CDR3 region has the DNA TGTGCCAGCAGCCAAGCGCTAGGCGGCAGTGCCCCCTACGAGCAGTACTTC. Protein sequence: CASSQALGGSAPYEQYF.

The rearrangement uses TRBV7-9 and TRBJ1-4, with TRBD1 identical over 12 bases. The CDR3 extends over 19 amino acids. V shed 4 bases, J shed 1 base, and the junction held 10 bases outside the gene matches. From germline, CDR1 is SEHNR and CDR2 FQNEAQ (reference sequence). The CDR3 DNA sequence: TGTGCCAGCAGCTCCAGGGGGGACAGGGGGCAAGGAACTAATGAAAAACTGTTTTTT. It encodes CASSSRGDRGQGTNEKLFF. The complete variable domain, with remaining parts taken from reference TRBV7-9 and TRBJ1-4, reads DTGVSQNPRHKITKRGQNVTFRCDPISEHNRLYWYRQTLGQGPEFLTYFQNEAQLEKSRLLSDRFSAERPKGSFSTLEIQRTEQGDSAMYLCASSSRGDRGQGTNEKLFFGSGTQLSVL.

This clone was found a few times. The chain couples TRBV11-1 to TRBJ1-4; D gene uncertain. Germline CDR1 reads SGHAT; CDR2 reads FQDESV (reference sequence). V shed 4 bases and J shed 0 bases, with 6 bases lying between them. The CDR3 runs 14 residues. CDR3 in amino acids: CASSWGATNEKLFF. The CDR3 bases are TGTGCCAGCAGCTGGGGAGCAACTAATGAAAAACTGTTTTTT.

This rearrangement joins TRBV25-1 to TRBJ2-3, with D tentatively TRBD1 (6 bases). V was pared by 5 bases and J by 2 bases, with 17 bases between. Germline loops: CDR1 MGHDK, CDR2 SYGVNS. This CDR3 region has 16 residues. The DNA for the CDR3 is TGTGCCAGCAGTCAACCTGGGGGCAGGGCCACAGATACGCAGTATTTT. Translated: CASSQPGGRATDTQYF.

Points on this clone: Other DNA variants within this sample encode the same CDR3. This chain connects TRBV18 to TRBJ2-2, with 7 positions matching TRBD1. Germline CDR1 KGHSH, CDR2 LQKENI. The CDR3 is made up of 16 amino acids. Trimming removed 3 bases from V and 0 bases from J; junction bases left unmatched: 4. The CDR3 bases are TGTGCCAGCTCACCGGGGACAGCGACGAACACCGGGGAGCTGTTTTTT. It translates to CASSPGTATNTGELFF.

V usage is TRBV7-9 and J usage is TRBJ2-5; weak D call: TRBD2 (5 bases). The germline V gene encodes CDR1 SEHNR and CDR2 FQNEAQ (reference sequence). Trimming shortened V by 1 base and J by 7 bases, and 16 bases separated the two germline ends. CDR3 length: 15 residues. The CDR3 region is CASSLVSTRFGTQYF. CDR3 in DNA: TGTGCCAGCAGCTTAGTGTCTACTAGATTCGGGACCCAGTACTTC.

V gene TRBV19 combines with J gene TRBJ2-2; TRBD2 agrees at 8 bases. The CDR3 spans 16 residues. The germline V gene encodes CDR1 LNHDA and CDR2 SQIVND (reference sequence). J gave up 3 bases and V 5 bases, and 8 bases lay outside the gene matches. CDR3 bases: TGTGCCAGTAGTTCGTTAGCGGGGCGGGACACCGGGGAGCTGTTTTTT. Protein: CASSSLAGRDTGELFF. The entire variable domain, with the rest obtained from reference TRBV19 and TRBJ2-2, is as follows: DGGITQSPKYLFRKEGQNVTLSCEQNLNHDAMYWYRQDPGQGLRLIYYSQIVNDFQKGDIAEGYSVSREKKESFPLTVTSAQKNPTAFYLCASSSLAGRDTGELFFGEGSRLTVL.

V gene TRBV7-2 combines with J gene TRBJ2-6; D uncertain. V lost 5 bases, J lost 2 bases, and 7 bases lay in between. The germline V gene has CDR1 SGHTA and CDR2 FQGNSA. This CDR3 is 14 amino acids long. CDR3 amino acids: CASSPAAGANVLTF. CDR3 bases: TGTGCCAGCAGCCCCGCGGCTGGGGCCAACGTCCTGACTTTC.

This chain joins TRBV3-1 (or the pseudogene TRBV3-2) and TRBJ1-1, with no clear D. The CDR3 consists of 14 residues. Looked up from germline, CDR1 is LGHDT and CDR2 is YNNKEL (reference sequence). The germline V and J ends were trimmed by 4 bases and 5 bases, with 14 bases remaining between them. The chain's CDR3 is CASSRWSEGTEAFF. The DNA for the CDR3 is TGTGCCAGCAGCCGTTGGTCAGAGGGAACTGAAGCTTTCTTT.

J is TRBJ1-4 and V is TRBV7-2; no clear D. The V and J ends lost 1 base and 10 bases respectively, with 10 bases between them. This CDR3 is 13 amino acids long. Germline values: CDR1 SGHTA, CDR2 FQGNSA. The CDR3 is CASSLVGRGKLFF. CDR3 in DNA: TGTGCCAGCAGCTTAGTGGGTCGAGGAAAACTGTTTTTT.

The chain has TRBV27 and TRBJ1-1, with 7 nucleotides matching TRBD1. The J segment lost 5 bases and the V segment lost 11 bases, leaving 14 bases of the junction unmatched. CDR1 and CDR2 (germline): MNHEY, SMNVEV (reference sequence). The CDR3 is made up of 14 amino acids. CDR3 nucleotides: TGTGCCTCCAGGGGGACAGCCCCGGGGACTGAAGCTTTCTTT. Amino acid sequence: CASRGTAPGTEAFF.

V gene TRBV30 combines with J gene TRBJ2-3; TRBD1 agrees at 8 bases. CDR3 length: 16 amino acids. Germline CDR1 and CDR2: GTSNPN and SVGIG (reference sequence). V lost 0 bases to trimming and J lost 2 bases; unmatched junction nucleotides: 7. The CDR3 is CAWSVLQGGFTDTQYF. The CDR3 DNA sequence: TGTGCCTGGAGTGTCTTACAGGGGGGCTTCACAGATACGCAGTATTTT.

This clone was detected only a few times. The rearrangement links TRBV5-5 to TRBJ1-4; D may be TRBD1 (5 bases). Per germline, CDR1 SGHKS and CDR2 YYEKEE (reference sequence). The CDR3 length is 17 residues. The V and J ends lost 0 bases and 0 bases respectively, with 12 bases between them. CDR3 sequence reads: CASSLVGQGSTNEKLFF. Here the CDR3 DNA reads TGTGCCAGCAGCTTGGTAGGGCAGGGATCAACTAATGAAAAACTGTTTTTT.

The rearrangement links TRBV27 to TRBJ1-4; tentative D call: TRBD1 (5 bases). With 5 bases removed from V and 7 bases from J, the gap between germline ends came to 17 bases. The CDR3 extends over 15 amino acids. Germline lookup yields CDR1 MNHEY and CDR2 SMNVEV (reference sequence). This CDR3 is CASSPRRARGEKLFF. DNA of the CDR3: TGTGCCAGCAGTCCACGCCGTGCAAGGGGTGAAAAACTGTTTTTT.

Details on this clone: Other DNA sequences in this sample translate to the same CDR3. This chain uses TRBV3-1 (or the pseudogene TRBV3-2) with TRBJ1-1; D is unclear. CDR1 and CDR2 (germline): LGHDT, YNNKEL (reference sequence). The CDR3 has 14 residues. Trimming pared 1 base from V and 1 base from J, leaving 7 bases between. The CDR3 bases are TGTGCCAGCAGCCAAGTCGCCGGGAACACTGAAGCTTTCTTT. Its translation: CASSQVAGNTEAFF.

The chain employs TRBV7-2 and TRBJ2-3; TRBD2 matches 11 bases. The ends lost 5 bases at V and 4 bases at J; junction bases unmatched: 5. The germline V gene encodes CDR1 SGHTA and CDR2 FQGNSA. CDR3 size: 15 residues. Here the CDR3 DNA reads TGTGCCAGCAGCCCCCGACTAGCGGGGCCAGATACGCAGTATTTT. Translation gives CASSPRLAGPDTQYF.

This chain uses TRBV27 with TRBJ2-3; 9 bases fit TRBD1. Germline trimming cut 6 bases from V and 5 bases from J; bases unmatched to any gene: 6. The CDR3 is 14 residues long. Germline-derived CDR1 and CDR2 are MNHEY and SMNVEV (reference sequence). CDR3 nucleotide sequence: TGTGCCAGCAGCCTAACAGGGGGCAGAGATACGCAGTATTTT. This gives the protein CASSLTGGRDTQYF.